These 20 T cell receptor beta chains originate from one sample sequenced in a study of T cell responses to AZD1222 COVID-19 vaccine. Data came from immunoSEQ multiplex PCR; TCRdb stores just in-frame clones and leaves some out. The sample shows about 72,000 clones, around 87% of them seen only once. Specimen: peripheral blood, collected on day 0 of AZD1222 vaccination. These receptors were obtained from an adult in good health.

The chain links TRBV4-1 to TRBJ2-7, with unresolved D. V was trimmed by 0 bases and J by 2 bases, leaving 11 bases between them. The CDR3 has 15 residues. Per the germline V gene, CDR1 is MGHRA and CDR2 is YSYEKL. Here the CDR3 DNA reads TGCGCCAGCAGCCAAGAGACCGCCCCTACCTACGAGCAGTACTTC. Translation gives CASSQETAPTYEQYF.

The chain couples TRBV11-2 to TRBJ2-2, with D perhaps TRBD1 (6 bases). CDR3 length: 17 residues. Trimming left V 5 bases short and J 0 bases short, with 16 bases between. Germline V gene lookup returns CDR1 SGHAT and CDR2 FQNNGV. The CDR3 loop is CASSVRVNRANTGELFF. DNA for the CDR3: TGTGCCAGCAGCGTCAGAGTTAACAGGGCGAACACCGGGGAGCTGTTTTTT.

V and J are TRBV6-5 and TRBJ1-6; D remains ambiguous. CDR1 MNHEY and CDR2 SVGAGI come from the germline V gene. The CDR3 is 15 amino acids. With 6 bases removed from V and 10 bases from J, the gap between germline ends came to 19 bases. The CDR3 DNA reads as TGTGCCAGCAGGGTGGACCTAGCTCTCAGGTCACCCCTCCACTTT. Translated: CASRVDLALRSPLHF.

This clone has a handful of counts. V usage is TRBV15 and J usage is TRBJ1-1; no definite D call. CDR3 length: 14 amino acids. Trimming pared 2 bases from V and 4 bases from J, leaving 11 bases between. Per the germline V gene, CDR1 is LNHNV and CDR2 is YYDKDF (reference sequence). The CDR3, as DNA: TGTGCCACCAGCAGACCGGGCCTCATCACTGAAGCTTTCTTT. Protein sequence: CATSRPGLITEAFF. Variable domain in full (rest from reference TRBV15 and TRBJ1-1): DAMVIQNPRYQVTQFGKPVTLSCSQTLNHNVMYWYQQKSSQAPKLLFHYYDKDFNNEADTPDNFQSRRPNTSFCFLDIRSPGLGDTAMYLCATSRPGLITEAFFGQGTRLTVV.

This rearrangement joins TRBV28 to TRBJ1-1; D call uncertain. Trimming removed 3 bases at V and 5 bases at J, with 10 bases between. Germline-derived CDR1 and CDR2 are MDHEN and SYDVKM. CDR3 length: 13 residues. Here the CDR3 DNA reads TGTGCCAGCAGTTTTCCTTCTAAAACTGAAGCTTTCTTT. The encoded protein is CASSFPSKTEAFF.

This chain uses TRBV24-1 with TRBJ1-2; D may be TRBD1 (5 bases). Trimming took 2 bases from V and 8 from J, leaving 14 bases between them. Germline-derived CDR1 and CDR2 are KGHDR and SFDVKD. The CDR3 consists of 14 residues. The CDR3 region has the DNA TGTGCCACCAGTGATTATGGCAGGGTTGAAGGCTACACCTTC. This encodes CATSDYGRVEGYTF.

This sequence joins TRBV10-2 and TRBJ1-1; D is possibly TRBD1 (6 bases). In germline, CDR1 is WSHSY, CDR2 SAAADI. With 3 bases removed from V and 1 base from J, the gap between germline ends came to 9 bases. The length of the CDR3 is 14 residues. CDR3 DNA: TGCGCCAGCAGTGATTCGGACAGGAACACTGAAGCTTTCTTT. Protein product: CASSDSDRNTEAFF.

The rearrangement uses TRBV7-7 and TRBJ2-3, with 10 bases identical to TRBD2. The CDR3 consists of 15 residues. The germline CDR1 and CDR2 sequences are SSHAT and FNYEAQ (reference sequence). V lost 5 bases and J lost 6; bases outside the gene matches: 8. The DNA for the CDR3 is TGTGCCAGCAGCCCCATAGCGGGGGGAGGGGATACGCAGTATTTT. Translation gives CASSPIAGGGDTQYF.

The chain couples TRBV19 to TRBJ1-1; no reliable D call. Germline V gives CDR1 LNHDA, CDR2 SQIVND (reference sequence). V lost 3 bases, J lost 6 bases, and 11 bases lay in between. This CDR3 has 13 residues. The CDR3 loop reads CASSIGAVAEAFF. The CDR3 nucleotides are TGTGCCAGTAGTATCGGCGCCGTGGCTGAAGCTTTCTTT.

About this clone itself: The sample holds other DNA sequences that translate to the same CDR3. This rearrangement joins TRBV7-2 to TRBJ1-5, with unresolved D. Trimming cost V 3 bases and J 3 bases, with 9 bases left between them. Germline V gene data show CDR1 as SGHTA and CDR2 as FQGNSA. This CDR3 is 14 amino acids long. CDR3 residues: CASSLGPSNQPQHF. The DNA of the CDR3 is TGTGCCAGCAGCTTGGGTCCCTCCAATCAGCCCCAGCATTTT.

The chain employs TRBV12-2 and TRBJ1-2; the tabulated D call, TRBD1, remains unverified against the DNA. TRBV12-2 has pseudogene status. The CDR3 loop spans 14 amino acids. The CDR3: CASRARGCNYGYTF. CDR3 nucleotides: TGTGCAAGTCGCGCTAGGGGATGTAACTATGGCTACACCTTC.

The chain uses TRBV4-1 and TRBJ1-1, with TRBD1 as a possible D gene (6 bases). The V end lost 3 bases, the J end lost 7 bases, and 15 bases lay between the germline ends. Germline V gene data show CDR1 as MGHRA and CDR2 as YSYEKL. This CDR3 is built from 14 residues. DNA for the CDR3: TGCGCCAGCAGCCACGCCACGGAGGGGGATGAAGCTTTCTTT. The encoded protein is CASSHATEGDEAFF.

V and J are TRBV19 and TRBJ1-4; 8 bases agree with TRBD1. This CDR3 has 13 residues. Germline CDR1 and CDR2: LNHDA and SQIVND (reference sequence). J was trimmed by 8 bases and V by 5 bases; bases with no gene match: 4. This CDR3 reads CASSQGAPEKLFF. DNA for the CDR3: TGTGCCAGTAGTCAGGGGGCGCCGGAAAAACTGTTTTTT.

This chain joins TRBV4-3 and TRBJ1-4; D call uncertain. Germline V gene data show CDR1 as LGHNA and CDR2 as YSLEER. The CDR3 sequence is 18 residues long. Trimming took 0 bases from V and 6 from J, leaving 20 bases between them. The CDR3 nucleotides are TGCGCCAGCAGCCAAGAGGGCGGCCCCCGGCGGATATATGAAAAACTGTTTTTT. Protein sequence: CASSQEGGPRRIYEKLFF.

CDR3 nucleotide sequence: TGTGCCTGGGGTAACGGGGGCCCCTACACCTTC. Encoded protein: CAWGNGGPYTF. The chain uses TRBV30 and TRBJ1-2, with D perhaps matching TRBD1 (6 bases). With 5 bases removed from V and 10 bases from J, the gap between germline ends came to 14 bases. Germline loops: CDR1 GTSNPN, CDR2 SVGIG (reference sequence). The CDR3 has 11 residues.

This clone was observed a single time. This rearrangement joins TRBV27 to TRBJ1-1, with a weak D call TRBD1 (5 bases). V was trimmed by 5 bases and J by 3 bases, leaving 13 bases between them. Germline V CDR1 and CDR2: MNHEY, SMNVEV (reference sequence). The CDR3 consists of 14 residues. The CDR3 nucleotides read TGTGCCAGCAGTCCCCGGGGACGGCACACTGAAGCTTTCTTT. It yields the protein CASSPRGRHTEAFF.

The rearrangement links TRBV5-1 to TRBJ1-1; TRBD1 aligns across 9 bases. This CDR3 region has 16 residues. The V segment lost 0 bases and the J segment 3 bases; nucleotides outside the gene matches: 6. Germline CDR1 reads SGHRS; CDR2 reads YFSETQ. The CDR3 region has the DNA TGCGCCAGCAGCTTGGAGGGGACAGGGACGGACACTGAAGCTTTCTTT. Amino acids: CASSLEGTGTDTEAFF. Using reference TRBV5-1 and TRBJ1-1 for the parts outside the CDR3, the full variable domain is KAGVTQTPRYLIKTRGQQVTLSCSPISGHRSVSWYQQTPGQGLQFLFEYFSETQRNKGNFPGRFSGRQFSNSRSEMNVSTLELGDSALYLCASSLEGTGTDTEAFFGQGTRLTVV.

On this clone itself: One end of the junction is discordant with germline, which a read error may explain. The chain uses TRBV4-2 and TRBJ1-2; a possible D gene is TRBD1 (6 bases). Germline V gene data show CDR1 as LGHNA and CDR2 as YNFKEQ. This CDR3 contains 12 residues. CDR3 bases: TGTGCCAGCAGCGAAGACAGGCTCCGCTACACCTTC. Translation: CASSEDRLRYTF.

As to this clone: The same CDR3 arises from other DNA sequences in this sample as well. The CDR3 here is CASSGQGSSYNEQFF. CDR3 sequence (DNA): TGTGCCAGCAGTGGACAGGGGAGCTCCTACAATGAGCAGTTCTTC. This chain uses TRBV28 with TRBJ2-1, with 9 bases identical to TRBD1. J was trimmed by 0 bases and V by 5 bases; bases with no gene match: 2. CDR1 and CDR2 from the germline V gene are MDHEN and SYDVKM. This CDR3 comprises 15 residues.

The CDR3 nucleotides are TGTGCCTGGGCTAGGGGGTACGAGCAGTACTTC. Encoded protein: CAWARGYEQYF. This rearrangement joins TRBV30 to TRBJ2-7; a weak D match, TRBD1 (6 bases). The CDR3 spans 11 residues. Germline CDR1 is GTSNPN and CDR2 is SVGIG (reference sequence). V shed 5 bases and J shed 4 bases, with 9 bases lying between them.